The rows below give T cell receptor beta chains drawn from one sample of a study of OX40 agonist ivuxolimab in advanced cancers. The table came from immunoSEQ multiplex PCR; TCRdb's copy has only in-frame clones and leaves some out. The sample holds 90,000 or so clones, roughly 90% seen once. Source: CD4+ or CD8+ T cells sorted from blood, taken in a trial of the OX40 agonist ivuxolimab. The receptors derive from an adult with an advanced solid tumor such as melanoma, head and neck, liver or kidney cancer. Both conserved end residues are part of each CDR3. A D gene is named only where the DNA matches it firmly. The size field is filled for only some rows; it gives once, few, many or a size class.

V	D	size	J	DNA	CDR3
TRBV6-5	TRBD1	.	TRBJ1-5	TGTGCCAGCAGTTTGACAGGGAATCAGCCCCAGCATTTT	CASSLTGNQPQHF
TRBV23-1	.	.	TRBJ1-5	TGCGCCAGCAGTCAGTACAATAAGCAGCCCCAGCATTTT	CASSQYNKQPQHF
TRBV9	.	.	TRBJ2-3	TGTGCCAGCAGCGTAGGGGTCACGGCGGTTCCTAGCACAGATACGCAGTATTTT	CASSVGVTAVPSTDTQYF
TRBV19	.	.	TRBJ1-1	TGTGCCAGTAGTGGATCTCCCCGGGAAGCTTTCTTT	CASSGSPREAFF
TRBV27	.	.	TRBJ2-1	TGTGCCAGCAGTTCCCCACTCCGAGAGCAGTTCTTC	CASSSPLREQFF
TRBV5-6	TRBD1	.	TRBJ1-5	TGTGCCAGCAGCTTGGGGACAACAGGGGTCCAGCCCCAGCATTTT	CASSLGTTGVQPQHF
TRBV19	.	.	TRBJ2-3	TGTGCCAGTACTCCACAGGGTTCCACAGATACGCAGTATTTT	CASTPQGSTDTQYF
TRBV19	.	.	TRBJ1-5	TGTGCCAGTAGTATAGAGAGACGGTACAATCAGCCCCAGCATTTT	CASSIERRYNQPQHF
TRBV9	TRBD2	.	TRBJ2-3	TGTGCCAGCGGAGAAGGGACTAATCCGTATTTT	CASGEGTNPYF
TRBV4-1	TRBD1	.	TRBJ1-5	TGCGCCAGCAGCCAAGTTGAGGGGGCCCAGCCCCAGCATTTT	CASSQVEGAQPQHF
TRBV2	.	.	TRBJ1-2	TGTGCCAGCACCCCGGGGGGCTATGGCTACACCTTC	CASTPGGYGYTF
TRBV7-9	.	.	TRBJ1-1	TGTGCCAGCAGCTCCTTCACGGGACCCAGAAACACTGAAGCTTTCTTT	CASSSFTGPRNTEAFF
TRBV9	.	.	TRBJ2-3	TGTGCCAGCAGCGTAGAAGAGGAGCCCACAGATACGCAGTATTTT	CASSVEEEPTDTQYF
TRBV19	.	few	TRBJ1-2	TGTGCCAGTAGTATAGGGGATTACTATGGCTACACCTTC	CASSIGDYYGYTF
TRBV5-1	.	.	TRBJ2-7	TGCGCCAGCAGCCCCGGACTGTACGAGCAGTACTTC	CASSPGLYEQYF
TRBV7-9	TRBD1	.	TRBJ1-1	TGTGCCAGCAGCTTACCAGGGGGCACTGAAGCTTTCTTT	CASSLPGGTEAFF
TRBV10-1	.	.	TRBJ2-1	TGCGCCAGCAGTGACTCGCGGCGTTTGGATGAGCAGTTCTTC	CASSDSRRLDEQFF
TRBV4-1	TRBD1	.	TRBJ2-5	TGCGCCAGCAGCCAGGCCGGGACAGGGACAGAGACCCAGTACTTC	CASSQAGTGTETQYF
TRBV19	TRBD2	.	TRBJ2-3	TGTGCCAGTAGTATTAGCATGATAGGGACTAGCGGGAGAACAGATACGCAGTATTTT	CASSISMIGTSGRTDTQYF
TRBV9	.	.	TRBJ2-7	TGTGCCAGCAGCGTAAGCCCTAATTACGAGCAGTACTTC	CASSVSPNYEQYF
TRBV4-1	TRBD1	.	TRBJ1-1	TGCGCCAGCAGCCAAGGTTCACAGGGGACTGAAGCTTTCTTT	CASSQGSQGTEAFF
TRBV27	.	.	TRBJ1-1	TGTGCCAGCAGCTGGCGATCCGGGACACTCACTGAAGCTTTCTTT	CASSWRSGTLTEAFF
TRBV7-9	.	.	TRBJ2-2	TGTGCCAGCAGCTTAGCCATCCGGGACGGCAACACCGGGGAGCTGTTTTTT	CASSLAIRDGNTGELFF
TRBV7-8	.	.	TRBJ1-2	TGTGCCAGCAGCTTAGAACCAGGGGCTAGGGATGGCTACACCTTC	CASSLEPGARDGYTF
TRBV5-1	TRBD2	.	TRBJ2-1	TGCGCCAGCAGCCGGACTAGCGGGAGATCCTACAATGAGCAGTTCTTC	CASSRTSGRSYNEQFF
TRBV6-1	.	.	TRBJ2-5	TGTGCCAGCAGCGCGCGCGGAAGCCAAGAGACCCAGTACTTC	CASSARGSQETQYF
TRBV11-3	.	.	TRBJ2-2	TGTGCCAGCAGTTTTTCCCGCGATCGGGGACAAGCCGGGGAGCTGTTTTTT	CASSFSRDRGQAGELFF
TRBV5-6	.	.	TRBJ2-7	TGTGCCAGCAGCCCCGGGAATTCCTACGAGCAGTACTTC	CASSPGNSYEQYF
TRBV9	.	.	TRBJ2-3	TGTGCCAGCAGCGTGGAGGGGGGCACAGATACGCAGTATTTT	CASSVEGGTDTQYF
TRBV13	.	few	TRBJ1-2	TGTGCCAGCAGCCTAGGGGTTATCGGCTATGGCTACACCTTC	CASSLGVIGYGYTF
TRBV5-1	.	.	TRBJ2-3	TGCGCCAGCAGCCTGGTCCCAGGGCAAGATACGCAGTATTTT	CASSLVPGQDTQYF
TRBV5-1	.	.	TRBJ2-7	TGCGCCAGCCGCCAGGAAGGACGGAGCTACGAGCAGTACTTC	CASRQEGRSYEQYF
TRBV6-1	.	.	TRBJ1-1	TGTGCCAGCAGTGAAGCGCTAGGGGTGAGGAACACTGAAGCTTTCTTT	CASSEALGVRNTEAFF
TRBV6-5	TRBD1	once	TRBJ1-1	TGTGCCAGCAGTTGGACAGGGGGATACACTGAAGCTTTCTTT	CASSWTGGYTEAFF
TRBV7-3	TRBD2	.	TRBJ2-1	TGTGCCAGCAGCACCTGGGGCGGGAGCGGGTATGAGCAGTTCTTC	CASSTWGGSGYEQFF
TRBV11-2	.	once	TRBJ2-1	TGTGCCAGCAGCTTAGCCTACTCGATAGCGGACAATGAGCAGTTCTTC	CASSLAYSIADNEQFF
TRBV5-8	TRBD2	.	TRBJ2-1	TGTGCCAGCAGTCCTAGCGGGGGACCGCGGAATGAGCAGTTCTTC	CASSPSGGPRNEQFF
TRBV5-6	TRBD1	.	TRBJ2-1	TGTGCCAGCAAAGGCCACAGGGGGCTCACCTACAATGAGCAGTTCTTC	CASKGHRGLTYNEQFF
TRBV11-2	.	.	TRBJ1-1	TGTGCCAGCAGCCTACAGGGAGCCCCCGAAGCTTTCTTT	CASSLQGAPEAFF
TRBV13	.	.	TRBJ1-3	TGTGCCAGCAGCTTGCGGACAGATGCCAACACCATATATTTT	CASSLRTDANTIYF
TRBV6-5	.	few	TRBJ2-2	TGTGCCAGCAGTTACTCGAAGGGGCCCGGGGAGCTGTTTTTT	CASSYSKGPGELFF
TRBV7-9	.	.	TRBJ1-2	TGTGCCAGCAGCCCAGCGGCAGGGGTGAATGGCTACACCTTC	CASSPAAGVNGYTF
TRBV4-1	.	few	TRBJ1-5	TGCGCCAGCAGCCAAGATGGGCATCCCAGCAATCAGCCCCAGCATTTT	CASSQDGHPSNQPQHF
TRBV23-1	.	.	TRBJ1-3	TGCGCCAGCAGTCAATCGTCCAGGGACGGACACACCATATATTTT	CASSQSSRDGHTIYF
TRBV10-1	.	.	TRBJ2-2	TGCGCCAGCAGTGAGCTGGGCACCGGGGAGCTGTTTTTT	CASSELGTGELFF
TRBV5-8	TRBD2	.	TRBJ2-5	TGTGCCAGCAGCCCGTGGAGCGGGAGGGCCCTGATGAGTGAGACCCAGTACTTC	CASSPWSGRALMSETQYF
TRBV15	.	once	TRBJ2-1	TGTGCCACCAGCAGAGTTCCGAGCAATGAGCAGTTCTTC	CATSRVPSNEQFF
TRBV5-1	TRBD2	.	TRBJ2-7	TGCGCCAGCAGCCCCCAAGGGGGGACTAGCCACGAGCAGTACTTC	CASSPQGGTSHEQYF
TRBV6-5	.	.	TRBJ1-1	TGTGCCAGCAGTGCCGAGTCCGGGACACAAGCTTTCTTT	CASSAESGTQAFF
TRBV6-1	.	.	TRBJ1-4	TGTGCCAGCAGTGAACTACCCCCGGGACAAAGTAATGAAAAACTGTTTTTT	CASSELPPGQSNEKLFF
TRBV21-1	.	.	TRBJ1-2	TGTGCCAGCAGCGAACATGACCGGGACAGGGAGCCTAGAACGTTTACTAACTATGGCTACACCTTC	CASSEHDRDREPRTFTNYGYTF
TRBV29-1	TRBD1	.	TRBJ2-3	TGCAGCGTTGCCCAACAGGGGGATACGCAGTATTTT	CSVAQQGDTQYF
TRBV20-1	TRBD1	few	TRBJ2-7	TGCAGTGCCACTCCAGGGGGCGAGCAGTACTTC	CSATPGGEQYF
TRBV30	.	.	TRBJ2-3	TGTGCCTGGAGTGTAAATGTGGCAGATACGCAGTATTTT	CAWSVNVADTQYF
TRBV5-1	TRBD1	.	TRBJ1-5	TGCGCCAGCAGCTTAGGGCCTACAGGGGGAAGTCAGCCCCAGCATTTT	CASSLGPTGGSQPQHF